This T cell receptor (beta chain) originates from a study of blood T cell repertoires in COVID-19. Whole-study context: Samples taken during acute and convalescent COVID-19 were collected in the United States, Italy and Spain. T cells, B-cell-depleted T cells, or PBMCs supplied cDNA or gDNA.

Original methodology: Amplification from reference gene primers served as the basis for estimated nucleated cell counts. Repertoires were generated with immunoSEQ multiplex PCR, while TCRdb's copy carries only in-frame clones and drops some. V, J and clone size are those of that table, while D and trimming were read from the DNA. The data contain approximately 170,000 clones, around 67% of them singletons. In germline, CDR1 is SGHRS, CDR2 YFSETQ. The ends lost 0 bases at V and 5 bases at J; junction bases unmatched: 5. This CDR3 is 15 amino acids long. This clone appeared a single time. Sample: peripheral blood. The TCR was taken from a woman older than 75 with acute or convalescent COVID-19. The chain has TRBV5-1 and TRBJ2-1; 7 bases fit TRBD2. In DNA form, the CDR3 reads TGCGCCAGCAGCTTGGCTCTAGCGGCCCACAATGAGCAGTTCTTC. It codes for CASSLALAAHNEQFF.